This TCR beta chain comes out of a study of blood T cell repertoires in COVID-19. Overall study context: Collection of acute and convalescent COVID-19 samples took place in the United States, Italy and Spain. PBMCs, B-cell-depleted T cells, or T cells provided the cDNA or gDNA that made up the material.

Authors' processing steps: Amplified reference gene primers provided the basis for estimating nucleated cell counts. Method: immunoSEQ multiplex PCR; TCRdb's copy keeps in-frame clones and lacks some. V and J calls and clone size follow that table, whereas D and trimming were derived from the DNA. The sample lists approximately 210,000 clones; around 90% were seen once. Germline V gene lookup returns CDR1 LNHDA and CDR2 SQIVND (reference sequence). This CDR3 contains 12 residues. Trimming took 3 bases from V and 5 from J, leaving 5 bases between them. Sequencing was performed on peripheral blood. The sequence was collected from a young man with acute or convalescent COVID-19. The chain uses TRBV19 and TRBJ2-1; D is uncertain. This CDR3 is CASSMYNNEQFF. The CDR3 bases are TGTGCCAGTAGTATGTACAACAATGAGCAGTTCTTC.